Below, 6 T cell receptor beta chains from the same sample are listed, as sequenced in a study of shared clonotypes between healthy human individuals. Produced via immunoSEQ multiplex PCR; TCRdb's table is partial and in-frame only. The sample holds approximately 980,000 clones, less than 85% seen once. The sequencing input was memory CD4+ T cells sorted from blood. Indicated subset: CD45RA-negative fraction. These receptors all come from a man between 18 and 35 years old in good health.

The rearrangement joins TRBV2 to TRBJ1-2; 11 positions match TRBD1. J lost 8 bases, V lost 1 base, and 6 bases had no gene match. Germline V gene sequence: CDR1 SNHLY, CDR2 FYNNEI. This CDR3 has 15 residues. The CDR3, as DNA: TGTGCCAGCAGTGAAGGGGGACAGGGGGGAAGAGGCTACACCTTC. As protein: CASSEGGQGGRGYTF.

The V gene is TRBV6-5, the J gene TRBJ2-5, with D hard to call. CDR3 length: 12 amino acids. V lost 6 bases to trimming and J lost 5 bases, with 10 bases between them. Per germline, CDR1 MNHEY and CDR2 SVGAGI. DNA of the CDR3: TGTGCCAGCAGGGACCGAATGGAGACCCAGTACTTC. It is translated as CASRDRMETQYF.

CDR3 region: CASSPGGENYGYTF. CDR3 nucleotides: TGTGCCAGCAGTCCGGGGGGCGAGAACTATGGCTACACCTTC. This chain joins TRBV5-4 and TRBJ1-2; D may be TRBD1 (6 bases). The CDR3 totals 14 residues. With 5 bases removed from V and 2 bases from J, the gap between germline ends came to 13 bases. The germline V gene has CDR1 SGHNT and CDR2 YYREEE (reference sequence).

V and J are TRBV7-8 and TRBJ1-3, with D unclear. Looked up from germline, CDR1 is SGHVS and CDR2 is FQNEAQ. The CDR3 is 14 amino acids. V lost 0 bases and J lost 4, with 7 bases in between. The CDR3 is CASSLADRGNTIYF. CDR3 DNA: TGTGCCAGCAGCTTAGCCGACCGAGGAAACACCATATATTTT.

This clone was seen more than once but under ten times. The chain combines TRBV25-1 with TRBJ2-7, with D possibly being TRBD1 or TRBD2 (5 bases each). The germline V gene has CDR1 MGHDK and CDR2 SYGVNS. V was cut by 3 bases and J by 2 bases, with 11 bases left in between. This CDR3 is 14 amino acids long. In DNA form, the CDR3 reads TGTGCCAGCAGTGAGGGACCGTCCCCCTACGAGCAGTACTTC. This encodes CASSEGPSPYEQYF.

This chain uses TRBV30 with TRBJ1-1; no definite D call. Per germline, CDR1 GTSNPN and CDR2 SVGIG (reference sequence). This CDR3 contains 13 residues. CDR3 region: CAGSKGENTEAFF. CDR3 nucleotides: TGTGCTGGCAGCAAGGGCGAGAACACTGAAGCTTTCTTT.